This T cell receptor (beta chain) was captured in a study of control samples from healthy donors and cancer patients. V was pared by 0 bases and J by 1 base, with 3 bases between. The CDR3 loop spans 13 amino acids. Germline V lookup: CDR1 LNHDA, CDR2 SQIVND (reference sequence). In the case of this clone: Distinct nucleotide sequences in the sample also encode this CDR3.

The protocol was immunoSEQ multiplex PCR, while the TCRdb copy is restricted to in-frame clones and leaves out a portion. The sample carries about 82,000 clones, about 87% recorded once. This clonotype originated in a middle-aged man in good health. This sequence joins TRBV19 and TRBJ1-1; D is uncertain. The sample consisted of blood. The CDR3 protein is CASSIDRNTEAFF. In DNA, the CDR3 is TGTGCCAGTAGTATAGACAGGAACACTGAAGCTTTCTTT.